This T cell receptor beta chain was found in a study of early T cells in non-severe SARS-CoV-2 infection. Study-wide background: Chains were not paired, and sequencing was done on bulk RNA from unsorted whole blood. General study points: A preference for anti-spike CD8 responses marked VDJdb matching, which missed private and CD4 specificities.

In this sample, this clonotype turned up a few times. The antigen remains undetermined. Trimming cost V 4 bases and J 9 bases, with 18 bases left between them. There are 14 residues in the CDR3. Each cDNA molecule carried a unique molecular identifier. TCRdb redid the calling of the 5' RACE reads with MiXCR, one entry per CDR3 protein. The table has 80,000 or so distinct CDR3 sequences, over 11% seen once. Sequenced: whole blood. The receptor's source is an adult who was a healthcare worker with PCR-confirmed SARS-CoV-2 infection or an uninfected control (not recorded which). The chain carries TRBV12-3 or TRBV12-4 and TRBJ2-5; a possible D gene is TRBD2 (6 bases). CDR3 in DNA: TGTGCCAGCAGTTCAGTTCAGCTAGCGAGTCCCCAGTACTTC. This translates into CASSSVQLASPQYF.